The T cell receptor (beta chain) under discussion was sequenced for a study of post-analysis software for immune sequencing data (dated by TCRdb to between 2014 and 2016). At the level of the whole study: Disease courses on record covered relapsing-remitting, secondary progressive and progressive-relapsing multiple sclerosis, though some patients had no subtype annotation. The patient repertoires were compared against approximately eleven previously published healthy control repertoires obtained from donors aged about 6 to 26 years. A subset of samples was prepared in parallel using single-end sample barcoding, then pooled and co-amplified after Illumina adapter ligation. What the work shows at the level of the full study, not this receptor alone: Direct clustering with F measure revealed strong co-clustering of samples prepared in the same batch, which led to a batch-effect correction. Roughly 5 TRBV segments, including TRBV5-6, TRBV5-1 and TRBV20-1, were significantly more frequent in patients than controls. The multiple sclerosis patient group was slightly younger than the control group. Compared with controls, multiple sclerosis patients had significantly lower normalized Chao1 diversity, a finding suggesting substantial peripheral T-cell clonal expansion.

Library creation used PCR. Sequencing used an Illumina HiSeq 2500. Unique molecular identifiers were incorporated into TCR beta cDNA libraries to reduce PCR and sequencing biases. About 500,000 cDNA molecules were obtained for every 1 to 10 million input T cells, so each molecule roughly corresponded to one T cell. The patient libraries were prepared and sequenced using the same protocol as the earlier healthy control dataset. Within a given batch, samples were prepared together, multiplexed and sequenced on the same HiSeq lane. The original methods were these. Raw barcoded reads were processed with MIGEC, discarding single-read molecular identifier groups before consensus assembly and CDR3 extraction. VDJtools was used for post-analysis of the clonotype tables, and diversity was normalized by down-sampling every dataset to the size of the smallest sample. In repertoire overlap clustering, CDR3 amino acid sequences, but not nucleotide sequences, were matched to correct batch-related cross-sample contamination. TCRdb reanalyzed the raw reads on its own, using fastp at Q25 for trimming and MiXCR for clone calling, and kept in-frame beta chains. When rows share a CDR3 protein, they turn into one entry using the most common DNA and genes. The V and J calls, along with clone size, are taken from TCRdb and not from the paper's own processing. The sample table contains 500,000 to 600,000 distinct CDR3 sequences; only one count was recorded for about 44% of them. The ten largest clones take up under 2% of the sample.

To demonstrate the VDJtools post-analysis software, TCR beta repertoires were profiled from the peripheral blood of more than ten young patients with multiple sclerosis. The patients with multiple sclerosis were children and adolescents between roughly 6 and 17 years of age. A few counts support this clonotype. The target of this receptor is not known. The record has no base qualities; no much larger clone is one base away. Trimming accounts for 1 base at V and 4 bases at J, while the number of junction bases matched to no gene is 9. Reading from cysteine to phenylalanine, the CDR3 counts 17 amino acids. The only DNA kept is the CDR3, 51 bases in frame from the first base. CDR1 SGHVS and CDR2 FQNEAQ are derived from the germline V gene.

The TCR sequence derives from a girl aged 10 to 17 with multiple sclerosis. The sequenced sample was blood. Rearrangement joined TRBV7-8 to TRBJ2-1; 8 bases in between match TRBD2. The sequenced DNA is TGTGCCAGCAGCTTAGGCGGCGGGGGGCCTTATTACAATGAGCAGTTCTTC. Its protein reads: CASSLGGGGPYYNEQFF.